This passage covers 8 T cell receptor beta chains from one sample sequenced in a study of T cell changes during pregnancy in multiple sclerosis. Sequencing used immunoSEQ multiplex PCR; TCRdb keeps in-frame clones, though not all of them. Counted here are tens of thousands of clones, about nine tenths occurring once; the ten biggest clones make up just under 2%. The source was peripheral blood, collected in the second trimester of pregnancy. These receptors came from a female donor with multiple sclerosis, enrolled in a pregnancy study.

The CDR3, as DNA: TGTGCCAGCAGTTACTGGACAGCTAACTATGGCTACACCTTC. It translates to CASSYWTANYGYTF. The V and J genes are TRBV6-5 and TRBJ1-2, with D possibly TRBD1 on 6 matching bases. CDR1 MNHEY and CDR2 SVGAGI come from the germline V gene. This CDR3 region has 14 residues. Trimming cost V 1 base and J 0 bases, with 6 bases left between them.

This clone was detected once. V and J are TRBV6-6 and TRBJ2-7; 13 bases line up with TRBD2. The CDR3 covers 16 residues. CDR1 and CDR2 from the germline V gene are MNHNY and SVGAGI (reference sequence). The ends lost 7 bases at V and 0 bases at J; junction bases unmatched: 6. The CDR3 is CASTLRTSGGSYEQYF. Written as DNA, the CDR3 is TGTGCCAGCACCCTCCGGACTAGCGGGGGCTCCTACGAGCAGTACTTC.

Here the CDR3 reads CASSVLDRGRVLYTF. The CDR3 DNA follows: TGTGCCAGCAGCGTCCTAGACAGGGGGCGCGTTCTCTACACCTTC. V usage is TRBV9 and J usage is TRBJ1-2, with 10 bases identical to TRBD1. This CDR3 comprises 15 residues. The trim removed 2 bases at V and 10 bases at J, leaving 11 bases unmatched. Looked up from germline, CDR1 is SGDLS and CDR2 is YYNGEE.

The rearrangement joins TRBV18 to TRBJ2-1; 11 bases fit TRBD2. CDR1 and CDR2 from the germline V gene are KGHSH and LQKENI. The trim removed 3 bases at V and 8 bases at J, leaving 12 bases unmatched. The CDR3 contains 17 residues. The DNA of the CDR3 is TGTGCCAGCTCACCTAAGACTAGCGGGATCACTGAGGATGAGCAGTTCTTC. Protein: CASSPKTSGITEDEQFF.

The chain is built from TRBV19 and TRBJ1-1, with 7 positions matching TRBD1. Trimming at V came to 9 bases and at J to 11 bases, leaving 12 bases not matched to a gene. The CDR3 covers 12 residues. CDR1 and CDR2 from the germline V gene are LNHDA and SQIVND (reference sequence). For the CDR3, the DNA is TGTGCCAGCGAAGACCCCGGGACAGAGGCTTTCTTT. Translation gives CASEDPGTEAFF.

V and J are TRBV7-2 and TRBJ2-2; 10 nucleotides agree with TRBD2. The CDR3 totals 16 residues. Trimming took 0 bases from V and 5 from J; bases not matched to a gene: 3. Germline-derived CDR1 and CDR2 are SGHTA and FQGNSA. CDR3 bases: TGTGCCAGCAGCTTAGCGTTACTAGCGGGGACCGGGGAGCTGTTTTTT. Encoded protein: CASSLALLAGTGELFF.

V and J are TRBV15 and TRBJ2-4; D might be TRBD2 (5 bases). CDR1 is LNHNV, CDR2 YYDKDF, per germline (reference sequence). The CDR3 contains 16 residues. The V end lost 1 base, the J end lost 5 bases, and 15 bases lay between the germline ends. Here the CDR3 reads CATSRALGEGQNIQYF. CDR3 in DNA: TGTGCCACCAGCAGAGCCCTCGGGGAAGGACAAAACATTCAGTACTTC.

The chain carries TRBV5-4 and TRBJ2-7, with D hard to call. The CDR3 length is 14 residues. Looked up from germline, CDR1 is SGHNT and CDR2 is YYREEE (reference sequence). V shed 0 bases and J shed 3 bases, with 10 bases lying between them. CDR3 coding DNA: TGTGCCAGCAGCTTGGTTGGTCAGAACTACGAGCAGTACTTC. Amino acid sequence: CASSLVGQNYEQYF.